This T cell receptor beta chain derives from a study of T-cell reconstitution after alpha-beta-depleted transplantation in children. Trimming removed 6 bases from V and 6 bases from J; junction bases left unmatched: 11. Germline lookup yields CDR1 MNHNS and CDR2 SASEGT. The CDR3 covers 17 residues. This clonotype has more than one count but fewer than ten. As it was prepared, the TCRbeta library received unique molecular identifiers. TCRdb reprocessed the PCR reads with MiXCR, giving one entry per CDR3 protein. The sample lists 200,000 to 300,000 distinct CDR3 sequences, around 12% occurring once. The sequences come from PBMCs from the stem cell graft donor, collected from the stem cell graft. The clonotype comes from a human donor who donated a stem cell graft to a child with acute lymphoblastic leukemia. The chain employs TRBV6-1 and TRBJ1-6, with 10 bases that match TRBD1. Here the CDR3 reads CASSRQGAGDFNSPLHF. The CDR3 bases are TGTGCCAGCAGCAGACAGGGGGCAGGTGATTTTAATTCACCCCTCCACTTT.